Described below is a single T cell receptor beta chain sequence and its context. Authors' processing steps: The assay estimated nucleated cells by amplifying reference gene primers. The assay was immunoSEQ multiplex PCR, and TCRdb's table has in-frame clones only and misses some. The DNA was the basis for D and trimming; V, J and clone size are from that table. The sample yields 93,000 or so clones, 88% seen once. The source of the sample is a study of blood T cell repertoires in COVID-19. Study background: Sources were T cells, B-cell-depleted T cells, or PBMCs; the material itself was cDNA or gDNA.

Trimming took 2 bases from V and 5 from J, leaving 13 bases between them. Looked up from germline, CDR1 is LNHDA and CDR2 is SQIVND (reference sequence). The CDR3 extends over 14 amino acids. The sequencing input was peripheral blood. The sequence came from a human donor in a cohort sampled during active COVID-19. V usage is TRBV19 and J usage is TRBJ2-7; D possibly corresponds to TRBD2 (5 bases). The CDR3 DNA is TGTGCCAGTAGTATAAGAGGGATCGACAACGAGCAGTACTTC. Translating gives CASSIRGIDNEQYF.